A selection of T cell receptor beta chains follows, all from one sample in a study of cytomegalovirus exposure and HLA in healthy donors. Generated by immunoSEQ multiplex PCR, the TCRdb table keeps only in-frame clones and is missing some. This table holds about 120,000 clones, around 68% found once. Sequenced material: PBMCs. Receptors were obtained from a woman in her forties or fifties in good health and CMV-seropositive. The CDR3 runs from the conserved cysteine through the conserved F or W. Fields, in order: D gene, J gene, V gene, clone size, CDR3 length, CDR3 protein, CDR3 DNA. The D gene is left open where the match is weak. Expanded clones are given a class, and other clones once, few, many or no size at all.

D: .; J: TRBJ1-2; V: TRBV4-3; size: few; length: 14; CDR3: CASSPMLGSYGYTF; DNA: TGCGCCAGCAGCCCGATGTTGGGGAGCTATGGCTACACCTTC
D: TRBD2; J: TRBJ2-7; V: TRBV7-2; size: once; length: 15; CDR3: CASSSSATSGTEQYF; DNA: TGTGCCAGCAGCTCAAGTGCCACTAGCGGGACGGAGCAGTACTTC
D: TRBD1; J: TRBJ1-2; V: TRBV28; size: .; length: 17; CDR3: CASSAPGTDAFNYGYTF; DNA: TGTGCCAGCAGTGCCCCTGGGACAGACGCTTTTAACTATGGCTACACCTTC
D: .; J: TRBJ1-1; V: TRBV29-1; size: .; length: 13; CDR3: CSVDKGAGTEAFF; DNA: TGCAGCGTTGATAAGGGCGCGGGGACTGAAGCTTTCTTT
D: TRBD1; J: TRBJ2-3; V: TRBV29-1; size: .; length: 16; CDR3: CSVERQGAPRTDTQYF; DNA: TGCAGCGTTGAACGACAGGGGGCGCCCCGGACAGATACGCAGTATTTT
D: .; J: TRBJ1-4; V: TRBV4-1; size: once; length: 18; CDR3: CASSQEIYSFATNEKLFF; DNA: TGCGCCAGCAGCCAAGAGATCTACAGCTTTGCAACTAATGAAAAACTGTTTTTT
D: TRBD1; J: TRBJ1-2; V: TRBV15; size: .; length: 14; CDR3: CATSRGTGNYGYTF; DNA: TGTGCCACCAGCAGAGGGACAGGGAACTATGGCTACACCTTC
D: .; J: TRBJ1-5; V: TRBV5-1; size: few; length: 15; CDR3: CASSLEGRDNQPQHF; DNA: TGCGCCAGCAGCTTGGAAGGCAGGGACAATCAGCCCCAGCATTTT
D: TRBD2; J: TRBJ2-1; V: TRBV5-1; size: .; length: 16; CDR3: CASLIGASGTGGEQFF; DNA: TGCGCCAGCCTCATCGGGGCTAGCGGAACTGGTGGTGAGCAGTTCTTC
D: TRBD1; J: TRBJ2-2; V: TRBV7-9; size: few; length: 16; CDR3: CASSSNRDRNTGELFF; DNA: TGTGCCAGCAGCTCAAACCGGGACAGGAACACCGGGGAGCTGTTTTTT
D: .; J: TRBJ1-1; V: TRBV28; size: .; length: 17; CDR3: CASSFIGTRGFDTEAFF; DNA: TGTGCCAGCAGTTTTATCGGTACAAGGGGGTTTGACACTGAAGCTTTCTTT
D: .; J: TRBJ1-1; V: TRBV6-1; size: once; length: 12; CDR3: CASSEVGREAFF; DNA: TGTGCCAGCAGTGAAGTGGGCAGGGAAGCTTTCTTT
D: TRBD2; J: TRBJ2-7; V: TRBV7-3; size: .; length: 15; CDR3: CASWGPGTIVYEQYF; DNA: TGTGCCAGCTGGGGTCCAGGGACTATAGTTTACGAGCAGTACTTC
D: TRBD1; J: TRBJ1-2; V: TRBV7-2; size: .; length: 14; CDR3: CASRGTGGNYGYTF; DNA: TGTGCCAGCAGGGGGACAGGGGGTAACTATGGCTACACCTTC
D: .; J: TRBJ1-2; V: TRBV4-3; size: .; length: 16; CDR3: CASSQDRSQGMHGYTF; DNA: TGCGCCAGCAGCCAAGATAGGAGCCAGGGGATGCATGGCTACACCTTC
D: TRBD2; J: TRBJ2-1; V: TRBV4-1; size: .; length: 18; CDR3: CASSQGQASGRKYNEQFF; DNA: TGCGCCAGCAGCCAAGGTCAGGCCAGCGGGAGGAAATACAATGAGCAGTTCTTC
D: .; J: TRBJ2-3; V: TRBV6-5; size: .; length: 13; CDR3: CASSYTAFDTQYF; DNA: TGTGCCAGCAGTTACACAGCATTTGATACGCAGTATTTT
D: TRBD1; J: TRBJ2-7; V: TRBV11-1; size: .; length: 14; CDR3: CASSLGTGGDEQYF; DNA: TGTGCCAGCAGCTTAGGGACAGGGGGCGACGAGCAGTACTTC
D: .; J: TRBJ1-4; V: TRBV7-9; size: few; length: 16; CDR3: CASSLGGWTTNEKLFF; DNA: TGTGCCAGCAGCTTAGGGGGCTGGACAACTAATGAAAAACTGTTTTTT
D: .; J: TRBJ2-7; V: TRBV30; size: .; length: 14; CDR3: CAWSIAYGSYEQYF; DNA: TGTGCCTGGAGTATAGCGTACGGGTCCTACGAGCAGTACTTC
D: TRBD2; J: TRBJ2-3; V: TRBV11-2; size: .; length: 16; CDR3: CASSPTSGSSADTQYF; DNA: TGTGCCAGCAGCCCTACTAGCGGGAGTAGCGCAGATACGCAGTATTTT
D: TRBD1; J: TRBJ1-4; V: TRBV7-2; size: .; length: 15; CDR3: CASRRRDRDHEKLFF; DNA: TGTGCCAGCAGGCGCCGGGACAGGGACCATGAAAAACTGTTTTTT
D: .; J: TRBJ2-4; V: TRBV15; size: .; length: 19; CDR3: CATSRSGVAGARSKNIQYF; DNA: TGTGCCACCAGCAGATCAGGGGTGGCGGGGGCTCGGTCTAAAAACATTCAGTACTTC
D: TRBD1; J: TRBJ2-7; V: TRBV7-2; size: .; length: 15; CDR3: CASSLWTGGGYEQYF; DNA: TGTGCCAGCAGTCTTTGGACAGGGGGAGGCTACGAGCAGTACTTC
D: .; J: TRBJ2-3; V: TRBV7-2; size: .; length: 13; CDR3: CASSLAGSDTQYF; DNA: TGTGCCAGCAGCTTGGCGGGGTCTGATACGCAGTATTTT
D: TRBD2; J: TRBJ2-3; V: TRBV6-5; size: .; length: 14; CDR3: CASTSAGGTDTQYF; DNA: TGTGCCAGCACCTCAGCGGGAGGCACAGATACGCAGTATTTT
D: .; J: TRBJ1-2; V: TRBV5-4; size: .; length: 17; CDR3: CASSVTLSGAANYGYTF; DNA: TGTGCCAGCAGCGTAACTTTATCAGGGGCAGCTAACTATGGCTACACCTTC
D: .; J: TRBJ1-3; V: TRBV30; size: .; length: 14; CDR3: CAWSVQGIVNTIYF; DNA: TGTGCCTGGAGTGTTCAGGGGATTGTGAACACCATATATTTT
D: TRBD1; J: TRBJ1-4; V: TRBV6-1; size: few; length: 15; CDR3: CASRGGQTAIEKLFF; DNA: TGTGCCAGCAGGGGGGGACAGACGGCAATCGAAAAACTGTTTTTT
D: .; J: TRBJ2-7; V: TRBV28; size: .; length: 14; CDR3: CASSLGGVSYEQYF; DNA: TGTGCCAGCAGTTTGGGAGGAGTCTCCTACGAGCAGTACTTC
D: .; J: TRBJ1-1; V: TRBV6-5; size: once; length: 14; CDR3: CASRPTTGSTEAFF; DNA: TGTGCCAGCAGACCCACAACGGGTAGTACCGAAGCTTTCTTT
D: .; J: TRBJ1-4; V: TRBV30; size: .; length: 14; CDR3: CAWIRRGSNEKLFF; DNA: TGTGCCTGGATACGACGAGGATCTAATGAAAAACTGTTTTTT
D: TRBD1; J: TRBJ1-1; V: TRBV2; size: .; length: 12; CDR3: CASRGTGNEAFF; DNA: TGTGCCAGCAGAGGGACAGGCAATGAAGCTTTCTTT
D: TRBD1; J: TRBJ2-3; V: TRBV30; size: .; length: 18; CDR3: CAWNGQGPGRLYTDTQYF; DNA: TGTGCCTGGAATGGACAGGGGCCAGGCCGACTCTACACAGATACGCAGTATTTT
D: .; J: TRBJ2-7; V: TRBV29-1; size: .; length: 13; CDR3: CSVEERPTYEQYF; DNA: TGCAGCGTTGAAGAACGTCCCACCTACGAGCAGTACTTC
D: .; J: TRBJ1-2; V: TRBV30; size: .; length: 17; CDR3: CAWSRRTESLFNYGYTF; DNA: TGTGCCTGGAGCAGGCGGACAGAGAGTCTTTTTAACTATGGCTACACCTTC
D: .; J: TRBJ1-1; V: TRBV10-3; size: .; length: 12; CDR3: CAIGRAETEAFF; DNA: TGTGCCATCGGACGAGCGGAGACTGAAGCTTTCTTT
D: TRBD2; J: TRBJ2-5; V: TRBV4-1; size: .; length: 16; CDR3: CASSQGGSGRQETQYF; DNA: TGCGCCAGCAGCCAAGGGGGTAGCGGGAGGCAAGAGACCCAGTACTTC
D: TRBD1; J: TRBJ2-4; V: TRBV4-2; size: .; length: 18; CDR3: CASSQVPWETGDKNIQYF; DNA: TGTGCCAGCAGCCAAGTTCCTTGGGAGACAGGGGACAAAAACATTCAGTACTTC
D: .; J: TRBJ1-2; V: TRBV19; size: .; length: 14; CDR3: CASSLGGPNYGYTF; DNA: TGTGCCAGTAGTCTAGGAGGGCCTAACTATGGCTACACCTTC
D: .; J: TRBJ1-5; V: TRBV28; size: few; length: 15; CDR3: CASSLFRGKHQPQHF; DNA: TGTGCCAGCAGTTTATTCAGGGGCAAGCATCAGCCCCAGCATTTT
D: .; J: TRBJ1-2; V: TRBV28; size: few; length: 13; CDR3: CASSLNPGRGYTF; DNA: TGTGCCAGCAGTTTAAACCCAGGGCGTGGCTACACCTTC
D: .; J: TRBJ1-2; V: TRBV19; size: .; length: 13; CDR3: CASTESHNYGYTF; DNA: TGTGCCAGTACGGAGTCTCACAACTATGGCTACACCTTC
D: .; J: TRBJ1-5; V: TRBV28; size: .; length: 16; CDR3: CASSGSFGGSNQPQHF; DNA: TGTGCCAGCAGTGGGTCGTTTGGGGGGAGCAATCAGCCCCAGCATTTT
D: .; J: TRBJ1-4; V: TRBV7-2; size: few; length: 13; CDR3: CASSYEYNEKLFF; DNA: TGTGCCAGCAGCTACGAGTATAATGAAAAACTGTTTTTT
D: TRBD2; J: TRBJ2-1; V: TRBV7-2; size: .; length: 14; CDR3: CASSLGLAGVRQFF; DNA: TGTGCCAGCAGCTTAGGACTAGCGGGAGTACGGCAGTTCTTC
D: .; J: TRBJ2-5; V: TRBV7-2; size: .; length: 11; CDR3: CASSFRETQYF; DNA: TGTGCCAGCAGCTTTCGGGAGACCCAGTACTTC
D: .; J: TRBJ1-1; V: TRBV5-8; size: once; length: 15; CDR3: CASSLREMPNTEAFF; DNA: TGTGCCAGCAGCCTTCGGGAGATGCCGAACACTGAAGCTTTCTTT
D: .; J: TRBJ1-2; V: TRBV19; size: .; length: 15; CDR3: CASSFSGTLSAGYTF; DNA: TGTGCCAGTAGTTTCAGCGGGACACTTAGCGCGGGCTACACCTTC
D: .; J: TRBJ1-2; V: TRBV7-8; size: .; length: 17; CDR3: CASSLALSKTGNYGYTF; DNA: TGTGCCAGCAGCTTAGCCCTATCAAAAACAGGGAACTATGGCTACACCTTC
D: .; J: TRBJ1-1; V: TRBV5-5; size: .; length: 13; CDR3: CASSLAWNTEAFF; DNA: TGTGCCAGCAGCTTGGCGTGGAACACTGAAGCTTTCTTT
D: .; J: TRBJ1-2; V: TRBV5-5; size: .; length: 13; CDR3: CASSLLDSYGYTF; DNA: TGTGCCAGCAGCCTGTTAGACAGCTATGGCTACACCTTC
D: .; J: TRBJ1-4; V: TRBV19; size: .; length: 16; CDR3: CASSIDHGRTNEKLFF; DNA: TGTGCCAGTAGTATAGATCACGGGAGAACTAATGAAAAACTGTTTTTT
D: TRBD2; J: TRBJ2-1; V: TRBV9; size: .; length: 15; CDR3: CASSVDGGGAYEQFF; DNA: TGTGCCAGCAGCGTAGACGGCGGGGGGGCCTATGAGCAGTTCTTC
D: TRBD1; J: TRBJ1-1; V: TRBV6-6; size: .; length: 14; CDR3: CASRSGQPNTEAFF; DNA: TGTGCCAGCAGATCGGGACAGCCGAACACTGAAGCTTTCTTT
D: TRBD1; J: TRBJ1-3; V: TRBV4-3; size: .; length: 16; CDR3: CASSPDRALPGNTIYF; DNA: TGCGCCAGCAGCCCGGACAGGGCCCTTCCTGGAAACACCATATATTTT
D: TRBD1; J: TRBJ1-2; V: TRBV10-3; size: .; length: 16; CDR3: CAISVQGARSTGGYTF; DNA: TGTGCCATCAGTGTTCAGGGGGCTCGTTCTACGGGCGGCTACACCTTC
D: TRBD1; J: TRBJ2-5; V: TRBV30; size: .; length: 13; CDR3: CAWDRGGFETQYF; DNA: TGTGCCTGGGACAGGGGAGGATTCGAGACCCAGTACTTC
D: TRBD1; J: TRBJ1-5; V: TRBV2; size: .; length: 15; CDR3: CASRDGQGGNQPQHF; DNA: TGTGCCAGCAGGGACGGACAGGGAGGCAATCAGCCCCAGCATTTT
D: .; J: TRBJ1-5; V: TRBV4-2; size: .; length: 15; CDR3: CASRTGLRSDEPQHF; DNA: TGTGCCAGCAGGACTGGACTAAGGAGTGATGAGCCCCAGCATTTT